The 8 T cell receptor beta chains in this list originate from one sample, sequenced in a study of T cells in women clearing cervical HPV infection. TCRdb keeps only in-frame clones here, not all; method: immunoSEQ multiplex PCR. The sample totals some 40,000 clones. The material sequenced was blood buffy coat. The source is a woman between 18 and 69 years old with a cervical HPV16 infection that either progressed to CIN3+ or cleared (not recorded which).

Of note for this clone: The CDR3 end is not reached by the read, which stops 3 residues before it; the germline J gene fills it in. This rearrangement joins TRBV7-7 to TRBJ2-7, with 12 positions matching TRBD2. Germline assignment: CDR1 SSHAT and CDR2 FNYEAQ (reference sequence). This CDR3 contains 14 residues. The ends lost 6 bases at V and 6 bases at J; junction bases unmatched: 6. Partial CDR3 DNA: TGTGCCAGCAGTATCACTAGCGGGGGGACCGAG. As protein: CASSITSGGTE. The entire CDR3 protein reads CASSITSGGTEQYF.

Details on this clone: The CDR3 end lies 3 residues beyond the end of the read and is filled in from the germline J gene. The V gene is TRBV6-1, the J gene TRBJ2-3, with D perhaps TRBD2 (7 bases). From germline, CDR1 is MNHNS and CDR2 SASEGT. This CDR3 has 15 amino acids. The covered CDR3 bases are TGTGCCAGCAGTGAATGGGGGGGGGCAGGGCAGCCG. Its protein product is CASSEWGGAGQP. The entire CDR3 protein is CASSEWGGAGQPQYF.

As concerns this clone: The CDR3 is cut off 3 residues early in the read; its end comes from the germline J gene. Other DNA sequences within the sample encode an identical CDR3. The chain employs TRBV5-1 and TRBJ1-2, with D maybe TRBD1 (5 bases). The CDR3 totals 19 residues. Trimming removed 1 base at V and 0 bases at J, with 22 bases between. Germline V gene lookup returns CDR1 SGHRS and CDR2 YFSETQ. The covered CDR3 bases are TGCGCCAGCAGCTTGCCCTGGCGAGAGGGGTCCACTACTAACTATGGC. This sequence encodes CASSLPWREGSTTNYG. The whole CDR3 is CASSLPWREGSTTNYGYTF.

To note about this clone: At one boundary the junction diverges from the germline segment, which might be a read error. The CDR3 is cut off 3 residues early in the read; its end comes from the germline J gene. This sample includes further DNA sequences coding for the same CDR3. The gene calls are TRBV6-1 and TRBJ1-3, with a weak D call TRBD1 (5 bases). Germline V lookup: CDR1 MNHNS, CDR2 SASEGT. The CDR3 is 16 amino acids. The CDR3 reads CASSEAQGASGNTIYF. The covered CDR3 bases are TGTGCCAGCAGTGAAGCCCAGGGAGCCTCTGGAAACACA.

As for this clone: Read data end 3 residues before the CDR3 end; the end is taken from the germline J gene. This chain joins TRBV29-1 and TRBJ2-3; 11 positions match TRBD2. Per the germline V gene, CDR1 is SQVTM and CDR2 is ANQGSEA. With 4 bases clipped from V and 2 bases from J, the junction kept 2 bases outside the gene matches. CDR3 length equals 14 residues. The sequenced CDR3 bases are TGCAGCGTTGGTAGCGGGGGGGTCACAGATACG. This codes for CSVGSGGVTDT. The complete CDR3 reads CSVGSGGVTDTQYF.

To note about this clone: The CDR3 end lies 3 residues beyond the end of the read and is filled in from the germline J gene. The rearrangement joins TRBV5-1 to TRBJ2-7; no clear D. Germline V gene lookup returns CDR1 SGHRS and CDR2 YFSETQ. With 0 bases removed from V and 0 bases from J, the gap between germline ends came to 13 bases. The CDR3 runs to 16 residues. The CDR3 spells CASSLAVGQDSYEQYF. Partial CDR3 DNA: TGCGCCAGCAGCTTGGCAGTAGGGCAGGACTCCTACGAG.

To note about this clone: The read ends 3 residues before the CDR3 terminus; that terminus is restored from the germline J gene. The same CDR3 arises from other DNA sequences in this sample as well. The chain links TRBV7-6 to TRBJ1-3, with 9 bases lining up with TRBD1. Germline V gene sequence: CDR1 SGHVS, CDR2 FNYEAQ. J lost 1 base, V lost 5 bases, and 9 bases had no gene match. The CDR3 length is 17 residues. CDR3 DNA, as far as it was read: TGTGCCAGCAGCATAGGACAGGGGCGCAGTTCTGGAAACACC. Protein: CASSIGQGRSSGNT. The full CDR3 sequence reads CASSIGQGRSSGNTIYF.

A word on this clone: The observed sequence ends 3 residues before the CDR3 terminus, with the missing tail filled in from the germline J gene. The chain uses TRBV5-1 and TRBJ2-4; tentative D call: TRBD1 (6 bases). In germline, CDR1 is SGHRS, CDR2 YFSETQ. The CDR3 has 14 residues. The CDR3 sequence is CASRTDSYNYGQYF. The part of the CDR3 DNA that was read is TGCGCCAGCAGGACGGACAGCTATAACTATGGT. Supplemented by reference TRBV5-1 and TRBJ2-4, the full variable domain reads KAGVTQTPRYLIKTRGQQVTLSCSPISGHRSVSWYQQTPGQGLQFLFEYFSETQRNKGNFPGRFSGRQFSNSRSEMNVSTLELGDSALYLCASRTDSYNYGQYFGAGTRLSVL.